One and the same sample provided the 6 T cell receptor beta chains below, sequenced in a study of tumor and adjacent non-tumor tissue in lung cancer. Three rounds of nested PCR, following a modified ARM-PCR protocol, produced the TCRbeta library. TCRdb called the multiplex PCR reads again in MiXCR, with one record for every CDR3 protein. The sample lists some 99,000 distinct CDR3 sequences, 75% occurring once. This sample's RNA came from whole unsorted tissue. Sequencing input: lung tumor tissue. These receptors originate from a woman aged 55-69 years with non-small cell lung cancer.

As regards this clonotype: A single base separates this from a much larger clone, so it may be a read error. This chain's CDR3 is CASSYGGLVGGLETQYF. DNA for the CDR3: TGTGCCAGCAGTTACGGGGGACTCGTCGGGGGACTAGAGACCCAGTACTTC. The chain employs TRBV6-2 or TRBV6-3 and TRBJ2-5, with D possibly matching TRBD2 (6 bases). Trimming removed 2 bases at V and 4 bases at J, with 20 bases between. Germline values: CDR1 MNHEY, CDR2 SVGEGT. This CDR3 has 17 residues.

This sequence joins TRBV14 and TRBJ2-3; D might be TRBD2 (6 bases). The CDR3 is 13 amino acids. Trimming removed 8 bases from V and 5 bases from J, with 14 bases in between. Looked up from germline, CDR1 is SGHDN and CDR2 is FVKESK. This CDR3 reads CASAGAGGDTQYF. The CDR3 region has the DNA TGTGCCAGCGCCGGGGCCGGGGGAGATACGCAGTATTTT.

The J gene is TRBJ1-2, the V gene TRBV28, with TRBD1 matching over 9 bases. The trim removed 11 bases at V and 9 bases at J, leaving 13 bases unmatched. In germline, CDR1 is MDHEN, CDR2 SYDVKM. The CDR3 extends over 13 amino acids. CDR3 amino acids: CAAQTGTGYCYTF. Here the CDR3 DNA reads TGTGCCGCTCAAACCGGGACAGGGTATTGCTACACCTTC.

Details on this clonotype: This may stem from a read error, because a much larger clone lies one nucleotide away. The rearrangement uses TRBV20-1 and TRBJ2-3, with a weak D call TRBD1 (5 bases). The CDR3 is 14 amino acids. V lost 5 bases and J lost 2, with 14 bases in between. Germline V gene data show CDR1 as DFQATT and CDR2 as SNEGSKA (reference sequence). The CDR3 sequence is CSAGYVGDTDTQYF. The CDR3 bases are TGCAGTGCTGGATACGTAGGGGACACAGATACGCAGTATTTT.

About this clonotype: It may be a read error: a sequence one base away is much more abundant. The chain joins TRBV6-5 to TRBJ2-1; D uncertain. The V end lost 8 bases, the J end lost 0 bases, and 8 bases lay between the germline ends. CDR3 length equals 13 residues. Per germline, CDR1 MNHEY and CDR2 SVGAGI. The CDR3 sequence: CASQRCSYNEQFF. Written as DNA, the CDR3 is TGTGCCAGCCAGCGCTGCTCCTACAATGAGCAGTTCTTC.

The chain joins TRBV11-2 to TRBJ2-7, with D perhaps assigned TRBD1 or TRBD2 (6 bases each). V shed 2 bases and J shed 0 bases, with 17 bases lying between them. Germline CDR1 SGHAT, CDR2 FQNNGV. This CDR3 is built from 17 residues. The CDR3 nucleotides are TGTGCCAGCAGCTTATTTCCAGATCGGGGGCTCTCCTACGAGCAGTACTTC. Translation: CASSLFPDRGLSYEQYF.